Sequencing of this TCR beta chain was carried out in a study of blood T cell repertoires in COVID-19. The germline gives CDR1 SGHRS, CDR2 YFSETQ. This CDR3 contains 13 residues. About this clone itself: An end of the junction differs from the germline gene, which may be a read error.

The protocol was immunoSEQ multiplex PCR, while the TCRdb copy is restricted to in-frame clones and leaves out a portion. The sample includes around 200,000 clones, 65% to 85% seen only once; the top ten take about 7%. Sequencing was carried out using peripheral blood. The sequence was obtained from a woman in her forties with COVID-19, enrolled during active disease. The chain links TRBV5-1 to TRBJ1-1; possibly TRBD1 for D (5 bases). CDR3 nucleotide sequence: TGCGCCAGCAGCCTGGGGGTCCAGGTTGGGTGGATCTTT. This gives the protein CASSLGVQVGWIF.